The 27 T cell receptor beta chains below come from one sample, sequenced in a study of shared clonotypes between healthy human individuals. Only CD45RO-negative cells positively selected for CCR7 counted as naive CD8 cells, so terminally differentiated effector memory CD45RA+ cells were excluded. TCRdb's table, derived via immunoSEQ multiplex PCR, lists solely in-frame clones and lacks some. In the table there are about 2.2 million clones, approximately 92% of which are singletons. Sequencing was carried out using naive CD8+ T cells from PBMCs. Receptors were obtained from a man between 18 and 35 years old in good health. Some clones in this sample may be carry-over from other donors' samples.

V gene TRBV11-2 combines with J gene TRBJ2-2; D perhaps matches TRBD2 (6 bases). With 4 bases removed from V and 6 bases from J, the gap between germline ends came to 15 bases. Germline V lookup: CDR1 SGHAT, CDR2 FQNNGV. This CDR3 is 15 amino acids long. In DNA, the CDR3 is TGTGCCAGCAGCTACAGACTAGTGACGGCCGGGGAGCTGTTTTTT. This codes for CASSYRLVTAGELFF.

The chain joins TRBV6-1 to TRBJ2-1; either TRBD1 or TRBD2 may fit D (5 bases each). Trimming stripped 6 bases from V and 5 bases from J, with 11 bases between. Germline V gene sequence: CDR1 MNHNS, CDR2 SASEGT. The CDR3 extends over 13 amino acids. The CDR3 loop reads CASRDRGHNEQFF. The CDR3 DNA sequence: TGTGCCAGCAGGGACCGGGGCCACAATGAGCAGTTCTTC.

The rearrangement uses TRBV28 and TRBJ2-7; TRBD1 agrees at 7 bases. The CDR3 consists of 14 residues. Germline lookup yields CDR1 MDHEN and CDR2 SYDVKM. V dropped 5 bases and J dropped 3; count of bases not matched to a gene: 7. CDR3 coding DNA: TGTGCCAGCAGTGAGACAGGGCCTTTCTACGAGCAGTACTTC. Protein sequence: CASSETGPFYEQYF.

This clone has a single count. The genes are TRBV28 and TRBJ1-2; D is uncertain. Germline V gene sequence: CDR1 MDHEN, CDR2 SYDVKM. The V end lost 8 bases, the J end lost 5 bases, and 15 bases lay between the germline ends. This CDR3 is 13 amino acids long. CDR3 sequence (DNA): TGTGCCAGCCGACCCCTAGTAAGATATGGCTACACCTTC. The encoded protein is CASRPLVRYGYTF.

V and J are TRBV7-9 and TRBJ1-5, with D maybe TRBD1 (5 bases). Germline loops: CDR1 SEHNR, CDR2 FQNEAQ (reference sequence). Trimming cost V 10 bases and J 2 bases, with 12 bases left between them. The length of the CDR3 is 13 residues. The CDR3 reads CATAEGRNQPQHF. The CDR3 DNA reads TGTGCCACAGCGGAGGGACGCAATCAGCCCCAGCATTTT.

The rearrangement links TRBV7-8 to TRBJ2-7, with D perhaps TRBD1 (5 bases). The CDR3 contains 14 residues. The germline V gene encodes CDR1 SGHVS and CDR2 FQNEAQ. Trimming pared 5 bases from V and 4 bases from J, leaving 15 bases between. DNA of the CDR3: TGTGCCAGCAGCGCCTCGGGCAGGGAATACGAGCAGTACTTC. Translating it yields CASSASGREYEQYF.

CDR3 sequence (DNA): TGTGCCAGCAGCGCCGACAGCGGGCCCTACAATGAGCAGTTCTTC. Residues: CASSADSGPYNEQFF. The V and J genes are TRBV9 and TRBJ2-1; D might be TRBD2 (6 bases). Germline lookup yields CDR1 SGDLS and CDR2 YYNGEE. The CDR3 consists of 15 residues. V was clipped by 3 bases and J by 2 bases, with 12 bases between them.

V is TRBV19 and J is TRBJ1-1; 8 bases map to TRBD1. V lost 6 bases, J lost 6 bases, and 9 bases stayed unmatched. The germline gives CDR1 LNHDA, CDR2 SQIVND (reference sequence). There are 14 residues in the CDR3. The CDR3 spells CASSLTGVGPEAFF. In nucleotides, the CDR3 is TGTGCCAGTAGCCTGACAGGGGTGGGACCTGAAGCTTTCTTT.

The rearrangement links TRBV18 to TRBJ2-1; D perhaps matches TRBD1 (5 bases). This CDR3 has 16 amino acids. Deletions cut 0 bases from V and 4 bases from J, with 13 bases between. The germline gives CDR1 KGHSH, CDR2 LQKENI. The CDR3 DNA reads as TGTGCCAGCTCACCACCCAGGAGACAGATTTACAATGAGCAGTTCTTC. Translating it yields CASSPPRRQIYNEQFF. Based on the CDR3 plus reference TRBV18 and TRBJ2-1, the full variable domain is NAGVMQNPRHLVRRRGQEARLRCSPMKGHSHVYWYRQLPEEGLKFMVYLQKENIIDESGMPKERFSAEFPKEGPSILRIQQVVRGDSAAYFCASSPPRRQIYNEQFFGPGTRLTVL.

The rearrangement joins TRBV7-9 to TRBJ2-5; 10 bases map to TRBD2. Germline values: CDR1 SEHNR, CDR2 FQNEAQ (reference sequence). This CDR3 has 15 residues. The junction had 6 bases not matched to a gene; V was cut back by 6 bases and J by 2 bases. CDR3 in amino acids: CASSPLAGEQETQYF. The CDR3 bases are TGTGCCAGCAGTCCGCTAGCGGGAGAGCAAGAGACCCAGTACTTC.

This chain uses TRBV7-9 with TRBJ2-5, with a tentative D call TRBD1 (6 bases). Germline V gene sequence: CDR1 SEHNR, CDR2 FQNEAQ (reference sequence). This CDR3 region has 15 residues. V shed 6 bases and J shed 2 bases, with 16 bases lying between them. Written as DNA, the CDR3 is TGTGCCAGCAGACAAACAGGGTTTGATCAAGAGACCCAGTACTTC. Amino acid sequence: CASRQTGFDQETQYF.

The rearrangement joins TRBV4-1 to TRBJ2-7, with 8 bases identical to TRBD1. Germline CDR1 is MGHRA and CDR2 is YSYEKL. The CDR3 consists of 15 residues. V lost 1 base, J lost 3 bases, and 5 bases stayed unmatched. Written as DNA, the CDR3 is TGCGCCAGCAGCCAAGGTCCCGGGACAGGCTACGAGCAGTACTTC. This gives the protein CASSQGPGTGYEQYF.

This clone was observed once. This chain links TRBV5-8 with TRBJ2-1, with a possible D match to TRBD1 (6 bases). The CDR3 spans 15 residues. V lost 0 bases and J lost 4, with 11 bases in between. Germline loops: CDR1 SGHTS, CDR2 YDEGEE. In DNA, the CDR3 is TGTGCCAGCAGCTTGGTCTCCACAGGGTACAATGAGCAGTTCTTC. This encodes CASSLVSTGYNEQFF.

CDR3 in DNA: TGTGCCAGCAGCGTAGGGGGACTAGTTCAACCCTACGAGCAGTACTTC. Translation gives CASSVGGLVQPYEQYF. V and J are TRBV9 and TRBJ2-7; 8 bases are shared with TRBD2. V lost 0 bases, J lost 2 bases, and 7 bases stayed unmatched. The germline CDR1 and CDR2 sequences are SGDLS and YYNGEE. The CDR3 covers 16 residues.

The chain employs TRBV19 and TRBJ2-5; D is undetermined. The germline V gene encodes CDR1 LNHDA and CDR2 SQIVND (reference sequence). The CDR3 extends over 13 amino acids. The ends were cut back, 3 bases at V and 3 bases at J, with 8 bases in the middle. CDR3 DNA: TGTGCCAGTAGTATGGATTGGGAAGAGACCCAGTACTTC. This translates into CASSMDWEETQYF.

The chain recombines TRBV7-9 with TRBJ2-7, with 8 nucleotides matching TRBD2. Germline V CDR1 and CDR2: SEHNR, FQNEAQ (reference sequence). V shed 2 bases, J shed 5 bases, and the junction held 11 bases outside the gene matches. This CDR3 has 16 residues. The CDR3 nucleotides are TGTGCCAGCAGCTTACGTCCCGGGAGGGATAACGACGAGCAGTACTTC. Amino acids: CASSLRPGRDNDEQYF.

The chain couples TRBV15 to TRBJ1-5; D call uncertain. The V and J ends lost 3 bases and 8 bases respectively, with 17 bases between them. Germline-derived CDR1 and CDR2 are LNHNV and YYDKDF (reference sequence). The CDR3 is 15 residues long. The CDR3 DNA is TGTGCCACCAGCAGCCTTTTCGGAGGGAGTGAGCCCCAGCATTTT. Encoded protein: CATSSLFGGSEPQHF.

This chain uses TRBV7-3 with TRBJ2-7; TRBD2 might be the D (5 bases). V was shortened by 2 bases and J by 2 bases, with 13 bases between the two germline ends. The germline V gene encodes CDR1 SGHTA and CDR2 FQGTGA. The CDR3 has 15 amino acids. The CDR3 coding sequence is TGTGCCAGCAGCTTAGGAGGCGGTCAGACCTACGAGCAGTACTTC. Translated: CASSLGGGQTYEQYF.

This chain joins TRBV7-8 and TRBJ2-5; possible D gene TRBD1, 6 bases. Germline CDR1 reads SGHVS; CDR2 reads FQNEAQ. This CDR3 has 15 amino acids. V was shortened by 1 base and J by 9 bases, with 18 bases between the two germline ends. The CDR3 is CASSLGTAEIISQYF. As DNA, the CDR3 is TGTGCCAGCAGCTTAGGGACAGCGGAGATAATTTCCCAGTACTTC.

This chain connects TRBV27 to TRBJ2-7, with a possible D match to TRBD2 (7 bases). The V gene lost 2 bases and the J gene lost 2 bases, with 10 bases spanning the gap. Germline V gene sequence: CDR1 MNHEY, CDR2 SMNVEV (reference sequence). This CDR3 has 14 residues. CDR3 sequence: CASSLRGGPYEQYF. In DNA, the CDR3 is TGTGCCAGCAGTTTAAGGGGGGGCCCCTACGAGCAGTACTTC.

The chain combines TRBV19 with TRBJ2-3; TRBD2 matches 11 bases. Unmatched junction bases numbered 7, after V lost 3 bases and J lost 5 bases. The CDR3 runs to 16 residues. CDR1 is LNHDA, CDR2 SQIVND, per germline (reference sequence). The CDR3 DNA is TGTGCCAGTAGTATTGGGATAGCGGGAGGGCGAGATACGCAGTATTTT. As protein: CASSIGIAGGRDTQYF.

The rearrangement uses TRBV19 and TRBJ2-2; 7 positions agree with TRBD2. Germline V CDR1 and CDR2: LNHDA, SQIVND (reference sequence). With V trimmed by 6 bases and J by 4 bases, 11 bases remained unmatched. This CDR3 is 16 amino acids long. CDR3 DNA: TGTGCCAGTAGCCTAACGCAGGGAGGGCTCACCGGGGAGCTGTTTTTT. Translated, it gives CASSLTQGGLTGELFF.

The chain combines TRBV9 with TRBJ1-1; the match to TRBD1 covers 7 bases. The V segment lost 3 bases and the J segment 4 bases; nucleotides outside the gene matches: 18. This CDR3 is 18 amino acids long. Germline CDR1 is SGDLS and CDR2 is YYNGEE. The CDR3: CASSGPKGAADPSTEAFF. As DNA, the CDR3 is TGTGCCAGCAGCGGACCAAAGGGGGCAGCTGACCCCAGCACTGAAGCTTTCTTT. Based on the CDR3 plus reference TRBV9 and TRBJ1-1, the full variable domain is DSGVTQTPKHLITATGQRVTLRCSPRSGDLSVYWYQQSLDQGLQFLIQYYNGEERAKGNILERFSAQQFPDLHSELNLSSLELGDSALYFCASSGPKGAADPSTEAFFGQGTRLTVV.

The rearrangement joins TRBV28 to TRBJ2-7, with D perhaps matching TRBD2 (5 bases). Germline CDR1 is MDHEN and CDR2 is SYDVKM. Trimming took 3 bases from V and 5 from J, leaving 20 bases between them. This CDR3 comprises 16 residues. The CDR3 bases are TGTGCCAGCAGTTTCCACAGACCCTTCCCCGGGAACGAGCAGTACTTC. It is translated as CASSFHRPFPGNEQYF.

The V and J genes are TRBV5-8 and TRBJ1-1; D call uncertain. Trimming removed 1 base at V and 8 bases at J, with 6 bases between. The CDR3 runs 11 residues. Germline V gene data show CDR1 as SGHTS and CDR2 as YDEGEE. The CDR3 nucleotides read TGTGCCAGCAGCTTGCAACCCGAAGCTTTCTTT. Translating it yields CASSLQPEAFF.

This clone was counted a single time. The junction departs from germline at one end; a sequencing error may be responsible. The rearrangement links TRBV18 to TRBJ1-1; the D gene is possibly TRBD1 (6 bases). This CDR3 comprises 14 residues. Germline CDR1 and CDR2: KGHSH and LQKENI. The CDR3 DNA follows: TGTGCCAGCTCCGGGGGGCGGTTGAAAACTGAAGCTTTCTTT. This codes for CASSGGRLKTEAFF.

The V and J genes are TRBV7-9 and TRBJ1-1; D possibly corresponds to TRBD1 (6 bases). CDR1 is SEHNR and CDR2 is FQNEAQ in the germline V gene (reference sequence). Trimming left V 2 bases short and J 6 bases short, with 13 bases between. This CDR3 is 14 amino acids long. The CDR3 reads CASSLTQGISEAFF. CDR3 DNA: TGTGCCAGCAGCTTAACTCAGGGGATTTCTGAAGCTTTCTTT.